This TCR beta chain stems from a study of blood T cell repertoires in COVID-19. TCRdb's copy holds only in-frame clones and misses some; the assay was immunoSEQ multiplex PCR. The data show about 160,000 clones, with approximately 90% seen just once and approximately 2% held by the top ten. This TCR derives from a young man with acute or convalescent COVID-19. Sequencing was performed on peripheral blood.

CDR3 in amino acids: CASSQLKRYGTESYEQYF. CDR3 nucleotide sequence: TGCGCCAGCAGTCAACTTAAACGCTATGGGACAGAATCCTACGAGCAGTACTTC. J is TRBJ2-7 and V is TRBV23-1, with 7 bases matching TRBD1. TRBV23-1 is given ORF status, its function remaining uncertain. The CDR3 covers 18 residues. The junction had 14 bases not matched to a gene; V was cut back by 2 bases and J by 1 base.